This TCR beta chain was captured by sequencing in a study of neurological immune-mediated disorders. Broader study findings: In HTLV-1-associated myelopathy, TCR clonal expansion was greatest, whereas multiple sclerosis had the least, falling below healthy controls. CDR3 amino acid sequences of expanded clones were not shared across subjects, a result suggesting private repertoires in all groups.

The V gene's germline CDR1 is DFQATT and CDR2 SNEGSKA (reference sequence). The V gene lost 6 bases and the J gene lost 4 bases, with 19 bases spanning the gap. The CDR3 spans 15 residues. This clonotype has ten or more counts. What it binds is unknown. The study built unsorted libraries from 2 million PBMCs kept at -80 C. The cDNA was generated through 5'RACE incorporating 10-nucleotide random UMIs. TCRdb called the 5' RACE reads again in MiXCR, with one record for every CDR3 protein. The sample has 50,000 to 60,000 distinct CDR3 sequences, over 2% seen once. This TCR was sampled from a man aged 50 to 60 with multiple sclerosis. The V call is TRBV20-1, the J call TRBJ1-5, with a weak D call TRBD1 (5 bases). Sequencing input: PBMCs. CDR3: CSAGEGIGGNQPQHF. The CDR3 DNA is TGCAGTGCCGGTGAGGGGATTGGGGGGAATCAGCCCCAGCATTTT.